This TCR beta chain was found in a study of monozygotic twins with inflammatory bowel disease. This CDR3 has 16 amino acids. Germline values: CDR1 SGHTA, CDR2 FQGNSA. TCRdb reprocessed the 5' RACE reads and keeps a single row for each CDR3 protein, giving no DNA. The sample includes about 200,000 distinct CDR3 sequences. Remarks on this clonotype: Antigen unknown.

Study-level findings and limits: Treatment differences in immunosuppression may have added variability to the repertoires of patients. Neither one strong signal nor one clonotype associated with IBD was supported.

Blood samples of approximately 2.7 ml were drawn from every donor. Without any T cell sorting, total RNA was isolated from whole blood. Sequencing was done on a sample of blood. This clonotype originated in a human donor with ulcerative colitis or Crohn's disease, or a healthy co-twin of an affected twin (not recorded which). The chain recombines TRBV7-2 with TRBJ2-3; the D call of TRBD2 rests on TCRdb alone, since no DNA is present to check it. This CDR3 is CASSLGGRPYTDTQYF. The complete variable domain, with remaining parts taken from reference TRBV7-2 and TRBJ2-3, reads GAGVSQSPSNKVTEKGKDVELRCDPISGHTALYWYRQSLGQGLEFLIYFQGNSAPDKSGLPSDRFSAERTGGSVSTLTIQRTQQEDSAVYLCASSLGGRPYTDTQYFGPGTRLTVL.